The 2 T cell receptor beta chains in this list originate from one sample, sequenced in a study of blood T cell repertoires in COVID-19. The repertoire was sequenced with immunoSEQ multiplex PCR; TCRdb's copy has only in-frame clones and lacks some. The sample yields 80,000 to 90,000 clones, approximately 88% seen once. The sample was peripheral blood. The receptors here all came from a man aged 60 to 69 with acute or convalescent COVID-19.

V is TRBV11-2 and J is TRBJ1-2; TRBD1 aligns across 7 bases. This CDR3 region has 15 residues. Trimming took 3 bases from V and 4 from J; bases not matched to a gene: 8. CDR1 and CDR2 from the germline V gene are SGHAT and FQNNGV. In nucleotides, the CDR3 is TGTGCCAGCAGCTTCTCAGGGGGAGATGTCTATGGCTACACCTTC. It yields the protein CASSFSGGDVYGYTF.

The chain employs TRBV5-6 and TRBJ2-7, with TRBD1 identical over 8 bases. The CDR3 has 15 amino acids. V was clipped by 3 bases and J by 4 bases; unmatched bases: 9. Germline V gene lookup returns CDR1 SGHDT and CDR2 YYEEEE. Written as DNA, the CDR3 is TGTGCCAGCAGCTCCCTTAGGACAGGGTTATACGAGCAGTACTTC. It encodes CASSSLRTGLYEQYF. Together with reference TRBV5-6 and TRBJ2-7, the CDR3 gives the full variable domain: DAGVTQSPTHLIKTRGQQVTLRCSPKSGHDTVSWYQQALGQGPQFIFQYYEEEERQRGNFPDRFSGHQFPNYSSELNVNALLLGDSALYLCASSSLRTGLYEQYFGPGTRLTVT.